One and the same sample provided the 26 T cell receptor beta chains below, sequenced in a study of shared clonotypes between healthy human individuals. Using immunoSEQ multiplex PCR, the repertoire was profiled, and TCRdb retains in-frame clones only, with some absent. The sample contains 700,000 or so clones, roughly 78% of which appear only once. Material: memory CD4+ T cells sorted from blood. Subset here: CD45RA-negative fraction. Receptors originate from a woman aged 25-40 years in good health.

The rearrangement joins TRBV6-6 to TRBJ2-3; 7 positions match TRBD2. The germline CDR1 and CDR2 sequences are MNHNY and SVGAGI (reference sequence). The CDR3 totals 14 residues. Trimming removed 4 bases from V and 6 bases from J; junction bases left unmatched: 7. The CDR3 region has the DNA TGTGCCAGCAGTTCGGCGGGAGTGGTCGATACGCAGTATTTT. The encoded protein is CASSSAGVVDTQYF.

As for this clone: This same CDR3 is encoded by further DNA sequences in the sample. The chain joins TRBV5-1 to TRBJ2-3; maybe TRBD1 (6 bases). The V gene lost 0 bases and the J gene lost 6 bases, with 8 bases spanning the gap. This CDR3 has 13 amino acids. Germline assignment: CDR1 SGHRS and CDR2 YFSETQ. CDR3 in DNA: TGCGCCAGCAGCTTGGACAGGGTGGATACGCAGTATTTT. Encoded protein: CASSLDRVDTQYF.

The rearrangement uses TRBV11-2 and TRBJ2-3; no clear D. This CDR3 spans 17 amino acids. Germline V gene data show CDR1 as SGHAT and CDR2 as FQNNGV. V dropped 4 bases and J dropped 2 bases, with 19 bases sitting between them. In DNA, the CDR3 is TGTGCCAGCAGCTCATATCTAACCGGGCTTCCCACAGATACGCAGTATTTT. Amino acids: CASSSYLTGLPTDTQYF.

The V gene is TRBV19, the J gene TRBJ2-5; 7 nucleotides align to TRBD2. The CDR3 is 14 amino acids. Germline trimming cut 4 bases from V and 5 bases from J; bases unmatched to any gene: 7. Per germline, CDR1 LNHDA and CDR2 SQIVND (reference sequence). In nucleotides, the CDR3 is TGTGCCAGTAGTACCCGCGGGAGTATTGAGACCCAGTACTTC. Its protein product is CASSTRGSIETQYF.

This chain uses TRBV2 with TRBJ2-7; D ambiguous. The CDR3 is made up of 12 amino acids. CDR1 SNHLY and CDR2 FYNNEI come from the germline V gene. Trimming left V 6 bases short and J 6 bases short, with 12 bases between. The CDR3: CASSPLGSEQYF. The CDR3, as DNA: TGTGCCAGCAGCCCCCTGGGCAGCGAGCAGTACTTC.

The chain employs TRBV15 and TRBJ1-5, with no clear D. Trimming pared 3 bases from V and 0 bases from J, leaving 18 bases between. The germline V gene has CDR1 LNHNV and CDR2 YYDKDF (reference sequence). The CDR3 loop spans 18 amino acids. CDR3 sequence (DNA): TGTGCCACCAGCAGTAGTCTAAATAGGCTTTATAGCAATCAGCCCCAGCATTTT. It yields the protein CATSSSLNRLYSNQPQHF.

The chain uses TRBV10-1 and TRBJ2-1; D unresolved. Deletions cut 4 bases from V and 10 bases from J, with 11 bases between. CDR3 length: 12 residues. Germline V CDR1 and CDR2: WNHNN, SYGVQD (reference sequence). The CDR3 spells CASSGVAGEQFF. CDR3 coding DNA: TGCGCCAGCAGTGGCGTCGCAGGCGAGCAGTTCTTC.

The DNA for the CDR3 is TGTGCCAGCTCCCGGGGCTTCAGCACAGATACGCAGTATTTT. This sequence encodes CASSRGFSTDTQYF. The V and J genes are TRBV7-9 and TRBJ2-3; either TRBD1 or TRBD2 may supply D (5 bases each). Per the germline V gene, CDR1 is SEHNR and CDR2 is FQNEAQ (reference sequence). Trimming removed 8 bases from V and 0 bases from J, with 12 bases in between. The CDR3 covers 14 residues.

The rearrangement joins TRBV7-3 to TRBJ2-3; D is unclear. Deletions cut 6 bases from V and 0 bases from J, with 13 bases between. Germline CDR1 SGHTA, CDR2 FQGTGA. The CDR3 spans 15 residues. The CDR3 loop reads CASSLGVGSTDTQYF. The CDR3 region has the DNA TGTGCCAGCAGTCTTGGAGTAGGGAGCACAGATACGCAGTATTTT.

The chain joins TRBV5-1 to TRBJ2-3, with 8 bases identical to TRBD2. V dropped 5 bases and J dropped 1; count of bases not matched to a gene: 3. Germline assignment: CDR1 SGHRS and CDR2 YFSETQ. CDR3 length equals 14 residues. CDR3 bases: TGCGCCAGCAGGTCGACTAGCGGCACAGATACGCAGTATTTT. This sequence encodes CASRSTSGTDTQYF.

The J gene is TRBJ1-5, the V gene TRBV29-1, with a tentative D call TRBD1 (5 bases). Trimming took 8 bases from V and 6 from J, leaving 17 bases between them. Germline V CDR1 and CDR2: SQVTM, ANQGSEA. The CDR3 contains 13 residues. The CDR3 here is CSFTKGLGQPQHF. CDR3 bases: TGCAGCTTCACAAAGGGGTTGGGTCAGCCCCAGCATTTT.

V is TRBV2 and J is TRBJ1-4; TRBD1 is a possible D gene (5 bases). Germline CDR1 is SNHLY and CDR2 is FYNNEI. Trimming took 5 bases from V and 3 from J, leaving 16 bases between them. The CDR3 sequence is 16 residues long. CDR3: CASSSGAGRANEKLFF. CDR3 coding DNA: TGTGCCAGCAGTTCTGGAGCCGGCAGGGCTAATGAAAAACTGTTTTTT.

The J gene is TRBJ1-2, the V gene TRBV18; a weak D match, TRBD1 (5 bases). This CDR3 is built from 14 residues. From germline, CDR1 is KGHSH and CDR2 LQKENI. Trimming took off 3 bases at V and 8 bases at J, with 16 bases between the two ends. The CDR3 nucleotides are TGTGCCAGCTCACCCCCCGATTCGACAGACGGCTACACCTTC. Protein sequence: CASSPPDSTDGYTF.

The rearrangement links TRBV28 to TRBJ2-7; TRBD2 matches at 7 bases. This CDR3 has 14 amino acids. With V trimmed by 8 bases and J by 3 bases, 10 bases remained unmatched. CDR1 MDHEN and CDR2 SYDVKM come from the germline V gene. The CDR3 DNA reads TGTGCCAGCTGGGCCCGCGGGAGTAACTACGAGCAGTACTTC. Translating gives CASWARGSNYEQYF.

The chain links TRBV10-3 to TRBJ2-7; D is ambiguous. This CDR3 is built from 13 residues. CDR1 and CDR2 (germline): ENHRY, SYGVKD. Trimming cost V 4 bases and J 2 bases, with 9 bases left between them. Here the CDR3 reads CAISGQATYEQYF. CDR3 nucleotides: TGTGCCATCAGTGGTCAGGCCACCTACGAGCAGTACTTC.

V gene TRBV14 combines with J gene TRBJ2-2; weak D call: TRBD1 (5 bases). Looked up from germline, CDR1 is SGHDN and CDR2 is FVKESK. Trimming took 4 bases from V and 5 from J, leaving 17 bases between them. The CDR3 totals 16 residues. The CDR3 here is CASSPGRQGLTGELFF. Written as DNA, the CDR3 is TGTGCCAGCAGCCCAGGGCGGCAGGGTTTAACCGGGGAGCTGTTTTTT.

The CDR3 is CASKTARTAQETQYF. CDR3 in DNA: TGCGCCAGCAAGACAGCCCGGACGGCCCAAGAGACCCAGTACTTC. The chain has TRBV10-1 and TRBJ2-5, with D tentatively TRBD1 (5 bases). V was cut by 7 bases and J by 1 base, with 16 bases left in between. Looked up from germline, CDR1 is WNHNN and CDR2 is SYGVQD (reference sequence). The length of the CDR3 is 15 residues.

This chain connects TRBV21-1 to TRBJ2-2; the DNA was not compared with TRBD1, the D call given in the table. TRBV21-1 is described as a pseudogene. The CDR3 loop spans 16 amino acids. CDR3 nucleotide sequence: TGTGCCAGCAGCAAAGGGTGGGACAGGGCGGCCGGGGAGCTGTTTTTT. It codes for CASSKGWDRAAGELFF.

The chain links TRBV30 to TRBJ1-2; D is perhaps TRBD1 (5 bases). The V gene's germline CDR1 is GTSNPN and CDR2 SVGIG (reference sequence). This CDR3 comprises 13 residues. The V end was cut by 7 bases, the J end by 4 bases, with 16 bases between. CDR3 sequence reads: CASSRGVGYGYTF. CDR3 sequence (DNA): TGTGCCTCCTCTCGGGGGGTCGGCTATGGCTACACCTTC.

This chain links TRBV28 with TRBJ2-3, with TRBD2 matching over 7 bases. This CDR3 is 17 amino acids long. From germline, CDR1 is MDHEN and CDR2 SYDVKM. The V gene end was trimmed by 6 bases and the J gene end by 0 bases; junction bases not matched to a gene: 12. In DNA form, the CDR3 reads TGTGCCAGCAGCCCGGCCCCGGGAGGCGGAAGCACAGATACGCAGTATTTT. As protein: CASSPAPGGGSTDTQYF.

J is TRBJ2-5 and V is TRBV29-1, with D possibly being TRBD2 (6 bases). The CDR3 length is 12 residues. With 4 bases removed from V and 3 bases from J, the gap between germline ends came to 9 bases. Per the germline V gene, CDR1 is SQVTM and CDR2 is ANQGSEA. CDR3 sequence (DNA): TGCAGCGTTGGGGCGGGAAAAGAGACCCAGTACTTC. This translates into CSVGAGKETQYF.

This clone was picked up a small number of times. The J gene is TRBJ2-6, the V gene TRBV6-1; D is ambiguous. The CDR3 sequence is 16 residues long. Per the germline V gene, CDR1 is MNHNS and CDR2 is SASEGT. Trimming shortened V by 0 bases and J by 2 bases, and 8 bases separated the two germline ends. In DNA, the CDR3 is TGTGCCAGCAGTGAAGCAACGGTAACTGGGGCCAACGTCCTGACTTTC. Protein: CASSEATVTGANVLTF.

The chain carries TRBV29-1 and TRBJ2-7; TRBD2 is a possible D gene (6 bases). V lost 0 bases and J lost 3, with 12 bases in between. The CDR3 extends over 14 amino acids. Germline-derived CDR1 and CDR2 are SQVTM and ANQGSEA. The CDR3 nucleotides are TGCAGCGTTGAAGATTCCGGCGGGAACTACGAGCAGTACTTC. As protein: CSVEDSGGNYEQYF.

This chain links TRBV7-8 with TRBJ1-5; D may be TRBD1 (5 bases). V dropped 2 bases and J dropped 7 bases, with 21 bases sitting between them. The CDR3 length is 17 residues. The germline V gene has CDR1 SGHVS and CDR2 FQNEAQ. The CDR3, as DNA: TGTGCCAGCAGCTTAAGGCGACAGCTGGAGATTTCACAGCCCCAGCATTTT. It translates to CASSLRRQLEISQPQHF.

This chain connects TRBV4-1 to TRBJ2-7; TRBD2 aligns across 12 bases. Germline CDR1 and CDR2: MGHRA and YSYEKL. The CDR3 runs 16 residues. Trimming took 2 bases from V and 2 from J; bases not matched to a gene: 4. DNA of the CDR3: TGCGCCAGCAGCCAATCAAGACTAGCGGGAGCCTACGAGCAGTACTTC. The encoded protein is CASSQSRLAGAYEQYF.

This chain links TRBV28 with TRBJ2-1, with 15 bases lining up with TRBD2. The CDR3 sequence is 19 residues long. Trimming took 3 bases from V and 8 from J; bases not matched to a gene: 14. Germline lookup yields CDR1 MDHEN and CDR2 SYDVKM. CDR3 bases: TGTGCCAGCAGTTTGGCGGGGACTAGCGGGAGGTTCGGTGGCGATGAGCAGTTCTTC. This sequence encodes CASSLAGTSGRFGGDEQFF.